The rows below give T cell receptor beta chains drawn from one sample of a study of T cells in localized non-small cell lung cancer. Repertoires were generated with immunoSEQ multiplex PCR, while TCRdb's copy carries only in-frame clones and drops some. Of around 830 clones in the sample, 29% were seen once. The sample in question was normal lung tissue next to the tumor, obtained before any cancer treatment. The receptor set was obtained from a woman between 40 and 69 years old with stage I squamous cell lung carcinoma. CDR3s include the opening cysteine and the closing phenylalanine or tryptophan. Fields, in order: J gene, D gene, V gene, clone size, CDR3 DNA, CDR3 protein. D genes are given only for firm matches. Clone sizes are given selectively: once, few, many, or a class where the clone is expanded.

j_gene: TRBJ1-2; d_gene: NA; v_gene: TRBV18; abundance: NA; CDR3nt: TGTGCCAGCTCATCGGGGGAACTGAGAGGCTACACCTTC; CDR3aa: CASSSGELRGYTF
j_gene: TRBJ2-1; d_gene: NA; v_gene: TRBV29-1; abundance: NA; CDR3nt: TGCAGCGCCCTACAGGGCATCACCTACAATGAGCAGTTCTTC; CDR3aa: CSALQGITYNEQFF
j_gene: TRBJ2-3; d_gene: TRBD2; v_gene: TRBV6-8; abundance: NA; CDR3nt: TGTGCCAGCAGTGACGGGGCGGGGGGGCCAGATACGCAGTATTTT; CDR3aa: CASSDGAGGPDTQYF
j_gene: TRBJ1-1; d_gene: NA; v_gene: TRBV10-2; abundance: NA; CDR3nt: TGCGCCAGCAGTGCGGGAGGGACTGAAGCTTTCTTT; CDR3aa: CASSAGGTEAFF
j_gene: TRBJ1-4; d_gene: NA; v_gene: TRBV11-3; abundance: NA; CDR3nt: TGTGCCAGCAGCTCCCTGGGCCGGGCAGATTGGGTAAAACTGTTTTTT; CDR3aa: CASSSLGRADWVKLFF
j_gene: TRBJ1-2; d_gene: NA; v_gene: TRBV9; abundance: NA; CDR3nt: TGTGCCAGCAGCCTGCGCACCGACCCGGGAGTGGCCTATGGCTACACCTTC; CDR3aa: CASSLRTDPGVAYGYTF
j_gene: TRBJ2-7; d_gene: TRBD1; v_gene: TRBV5-1; abundance: NA; CDR3nt: TGCGCCAGCAGCTTGGGGACAGGCTTCTACGAGCAGTACTTC; CDR3aa: CASSLGTGFYEQYF
j_gene: TRBJ2-7; d_gene: NA; v_gene: TRBV18; abundance: few; CDR3nt: TGTGCCAGCTCACCAGTAAGTGGGGCCTACGAGCAGTACTTC; CDR3aa: CASSPVSGAYEQYF
j_gene: TRBJ1-1; d_gene: TRBD1; v_gene: TRBV9; abundance: NA; CDR3nt: TGTGCCAGCAGCGTAGGGACAGGGAAGGCTTTCTTT; CDR3aa: CASSVGTGKAFF
j_gene: TRBJ2-1; d_gene: NA; v_gene: TRBV11-3; abundance: medium-sized; CDR3nt: TGTGCCAGCAGCTTCGGTACAGTAGGTCCCAATGAGCAGTTCTTC; CDR3aa: CASSFGTVGPNEQFF
j_gene: TRBJ1-1; d_gene: NA; v_gene: TRBV30; abundance: large; CDR3nt: TGTGCCTGGAGTGCCGGACTAGGAACCACTGAAGCTTTCTTT; CDR3aa: CAWSAGLGTTEAFF
j_gene: TRBJ1-1; d_gene: NA; v_gene: TRBV11-3; abundance: NA; CDR3nt: TGTGCCAGCAGCTTGAGGGCAGGGGCCGCGTACACTGAAGCTTTCTTT; CDR3aa: CASSLRAGAAYTEAFF
j_gene: TRBJ1-1; d_gene: NA; v_gene: TRBV2; abundance: NA; CDR3nt: TGTGCCAGCAGCTCAGAGGGGGGGTTGGGTGAAGCTTTCTTT; CDR3aa: CASSSEGGLGEAFF
j_gene: TRBJ1-1; d_gene: NA; v_gene: TRBV6-8; abundance: NA; CDR3nt: TGTGCCGCCACGGGGCCGCAGAACAGAAACACTGAAGCTTTCTTT; CDR3aa: CAATGPQNRNTEAFF
j_gene: TRBJ1-1; d_gene: TRBD1; v_gene: TRBV9; abundance: large; CDR3nt: TGTGCCAGCAGCGTAGAAGGGGGCACGATGAACACTGAAGCTTTCTTT; CDR3aa: CASSVEGGTMNTEAFF
j_gene: TRBJ2-1; d_gene: NA; v_gene: TRBV11-3; abundance: NA; CDR3nt: TGTGCCAGCAGCTTGTCGGGTTCTCGCCGACATGAGCAGTTCTTC; CDR3aa: CASSLSGSRRHEQFF
j_gene: TRBJ1-1; d_gene: TRBD1; v_gene: TRBV11-3; abundance: few; CDR3nt: TGTGCCAGCAGCGGGACGACAGGGGGCGTGAGAGCTTTCTTT; CDR3aa: CASSGTTGGVRAFF
j_gene: TRBJ2-3; d_gene: TRBD2; v_gene: TRBV9; abundance: few; CDR3nt: TGTGCCAGCAGCGGCCTCGTTAGCGGGGGGGCAGATACGCAGTATTTT; CDR3aa: CASSGLVSGGADTQYF
j_gene: TRBJ1-4; d_gene: NA; v_gene: TRBV1; abundance: few; CDR3nt: TGCGCCAGCAGCCAGGCAGGAACAACTAATGAAAAACTGTTTTTT; CDR3aa: CASSQAGTTNEKLFF
j_gene: TRBJ2-2; d_gene: NA; v_gene: TRBV12-5; abundance: NA; CDR3nt: TGTGCTAGTGGGTCTTGGACGGTGAACACCGGGGAGCTGTTTTTT; CDR3aa: CASGSWTVNTGELFF